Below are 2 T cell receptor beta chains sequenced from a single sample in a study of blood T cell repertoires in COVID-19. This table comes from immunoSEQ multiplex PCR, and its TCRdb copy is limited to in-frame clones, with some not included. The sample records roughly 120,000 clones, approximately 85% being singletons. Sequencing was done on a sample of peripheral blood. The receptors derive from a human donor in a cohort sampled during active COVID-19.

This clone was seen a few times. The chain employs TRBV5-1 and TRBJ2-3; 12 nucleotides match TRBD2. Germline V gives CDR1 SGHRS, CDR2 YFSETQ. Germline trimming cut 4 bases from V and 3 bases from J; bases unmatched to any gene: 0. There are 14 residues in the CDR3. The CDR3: CASSTSGGTDTQYF. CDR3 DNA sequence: TGCGCCAGCAGCACTAGCGGGGGGACAGATACGCAGTATTTT.

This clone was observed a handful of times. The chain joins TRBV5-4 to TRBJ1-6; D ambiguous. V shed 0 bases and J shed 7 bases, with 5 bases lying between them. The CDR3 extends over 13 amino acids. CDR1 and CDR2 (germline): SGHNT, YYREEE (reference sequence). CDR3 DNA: TGTGCCAGCAGCTTGGACTGGAATTCACCCCTCCACTTT. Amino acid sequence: CASSLDWNSPLHF.